The rows below give T cell receptor beta chains drawn from one sample of a study of control samples from healthy donors and cancer patients. The protocol was immunoSEQ multiplex PCR, while the TCRdb copy is restricted to in-frame clones and leaves out a portion. The sample has fewer than 200,000 clones, about 90% seen once. Sequencing was carried out using blood. These receptors were taken from a woman aged 25-40 years in good health. The CDR3 runs from the conserved cysteine through the conserved F or W. The D gene is left open where the match is weak. Rows may omit the clone size; those that give it use once, few, many or a size class.

TRBJ2-7 TRBD2 - TRBV27 CASRLSGGLAISYEQYF TGTGCCAGCAGACTAAGTGGGGGACTAGCGATTTCCTACGAGCAGTACTTC
TRBJ2-7 - - TRBV6-5 CASRPSSYEQYF TGTGCCAGCCGACCGAGCTCCTACGAGCAGTACTTC
TRBJ2-7 TRBD2 - TRBV28 CASRQRTSGSFNEQYF TGTGCCAGCAGACAACGGACTAGCGGGAGTTTCAACGAGCAGTACTTC
TRBJ1-1 - few TRBV6-1 CASSESRRATEAFF TGTGCCAGCAGTGAATCCCGCAGGGCCACTGAAGCTTTCTTT
TRBJ1-5 - - TRBV2 CASSERRVDQPQHF TGTGCCAGCAGTGAACGCAGGGTGGATCAGCCCCAGCATTTT
TRBJ2-3 - once TRBV18 CASSPESTRADTQYF TGTGCCAGCTCACCAGAGTCGACTAGGGCAGATACGCAGTATTTT
TRBJ1-1 TRBD1 - TRBV5-1 CASSGDRGQLAFF TGCGCCAGCAGCGGTGACAGGGGGCAGCTCGCTTTCTTT
TRBJ1-3 - - TRBV30 CAWSVRGLSGNTIYF TGTGCCTGGAGTGTACGAGGACTCTCTGGAAACACCATATATTTT
TRBJ1-5 - - TRBV28 CASTPMAGWTHF TGTGCCAGCACCCCGATGGCAGGTTGGACGCATTTT
TRBJ2-1 - once TRBV4-1 CASSQGGGIDEQFF TGCGCCAGCAGCCAAGGTGGGGGGATCGATGAGCAGTTCTTC
TRBJ2-1 - - TRBV5-1 CASSLEGSYNEQFF TGCGCCAGCAGCTTGGAGGGCTCCTACAATGAGCAGTTCTTC
TRBJ2-2 TRBD2 - TRBV18 CASSPTSGSGGELFF TGTGCCAGCTCACCTACTAGCGGGAGCGGCGGGGAGCTGTTTTTT
TRBJ2-1 TRBD2 - TRBV24-1 CATSDVTSGRALGSYNEQFF TGTGCCACCAGTGACGTGACTAGCGGGAGGGCCTTGGGCTCCTACAATGAGCAGTTCTTC
TRBJ2-1 - once TRBV7-2 CASSWPGSGSYNEQFF TGTGCCAGCAGCTGGCCCGGTTCGGGCTCCTACAATGAGCAGTTCTTC
TRBJ2-2 TRBD1 - TRBV7-9 CASSFITGGYNTGELFF TGTGCCAGCAGCTTCATAACAGGGGGCTATAACACCGGGGAGCTGTTTTTT
TRBJ2-7 TRBD1 - TRBV27 CASSLSLYRDRDYEQYF TGTGCCAGCAGTTTATCCCTTTACCGGGACAGAGACTACGAGCAGTACTTC
TRBJ2-2 - - TRBV5-1 CASSLETGNTGELFF TGCGCCAGCAGCTTGGAAACAGGGAACACCGGGGAGCTGTTTTTT
TRBJ2-5 TRBD2 - TRBV9 CASSVSGGVLETQYF TGTGCCAGCAGCGTAAGCGGGGGGGTACTAGAGACCCAGTACTTC
TRBJ2-7 - - TRBV6-5 CASRGQLGEQYF TGTGCCAGCAGAGGACAGCTAGGCGAGCAGTACTTC
TRBJ1-2 TRBD1 - TRBV7-9 CASSPAQGVGYTF TGTGCCAGCAGCCCCGCCCAGGGGGTCGGCTACACCTTC
TRBJ1-6 - - TRBV6-5 CASTPGGGGSPLHF TGTGCCAGCACCCCTGGGGGGGGCGGGTCACCCCTCCACTTT
TRBJ1-1 - - TRBV27 CASSLNSAGTEAFF TGTGCCAGCAGTCTAAATAGCGCGGGCACTGAAGCTTTCTTT
TRBJ2-2 - - TRBV28 CASSLTIGAGELFF TGTGCCAGCAGTTTGACGATAGGGGCCGGGGAGCTGTTTTTT
TRBJ1-2 TRBD1 - TRBV5-1 CASSPGTGEGYGYTF TGCGCCAGCAGCCCGGGAACAGGGGAAGGCTATGGCTACACCTTC
TRBJ1-4 - - TRBV5-5 CASSPRARIEGWEKLFF TGTGCCAGCAGCCCCCGGGCCCGGATAGAGGGGTGGGAAAAACTGTTTTTT